Shown below are 26 T cell receptor beta chains from a single sample sequenced in a study of regulatory T cells in long-lasting Graves disease. The sample's time point: persistent/refractory GD, antithyroid drugs over 5 years with positive TRAb. PBMC RNA was the source of the TCR library. Arm-PCR with iRepertoire HTBI primers amplified the CDR3 regions for these TCR beta libraries. TCRdb reprocessed the multiplex PCR reads with MiXCR, giving one entry per CDR3 protein. The table shows approximately 400,000 distinct CDR3 sequences, with around 21% occurring only once. Sequencing was performed on peripheral blood mononuclear cells (PBMCs), taken when the disease was refractory, from a patient treated with antithyroid drugs. The receptors here all came from a female donor with Graves disease.

The table lists this clonotype with many counts. The gene calls are TRBV20-1 and TRBJ2-5, with D possibly matching TRBD2 (5 bases). V dropped 3 bases and J dropped 5 bases, with 7 bases sitting between them. CDR3 length: 11 residues. Germline V gene sequence: CDR1 DFQATT, CDR2 SNEGSKA (reference sequence). The chain's CDR3 is CSARLAETQYF. CDR3 nucleotide sequence: TGCAGTGCTAGGTTAGCGGAGACCCAGTACTTC.

The chain couples TRBV5-1 to TRBJ1-1, with D possibly matching TRBD1 (6 bases). Germline V gives CDR1 SGHRS, CDR2 YFSETQ. V was trimmed by 4 bases and J by 1 base, leaving 23 bases between them. The CDR3 runs 18 residues. The DNA for the CDR3 is TGCGCCAGCAGCCTAGGGGCGATGCGGGGGGCCCAGAACACTGAAGCTTTCTTT. Amino acid sequence: CASSLGAMRGAQNTEAFF.

This rearrangement joins TRBV7-8 to TRBJ1-2, with D possibly TRBD1 on 6 matching bases. This CDR3 spans 15 amino acids. V gave up 0 bases and J gave up 8 bases, with 16 bases separating them. Looked up from germline, CDR1 is SGHVS and CDR2 is FQNEAQ. The CDR3 DNA is TGTGCCAGCAGCTTAGCAGGGGCACAGGGTAAAGGCTACACCTTC. Encoded protein: CASSLAGAQGKGYTF.

The chain carries TRBV19 and TRBJ1-3; D ambiguous. CDR3 length equals 18 residues. Germline CDR1 and CDR2: LNHDA and SQIVND (reference sequence). V lost 3 bases, J lost 0 bases, and 18 bases lay in between. CDR3 coding DNA: TGTGCCAGTAGTATCTCCGGTCGGCGAACGAACTCTGGAAACACCATATATTTT. This encodes CASSISGRRTNSGNTIYF.

This clonotype was seen at least ten times. V usage is TRBV5-5 and J usage is TRBJ2-7, with TRBD1 matching 7 bases. From germline, CDR1 is SGHKS and CDR2 YYEKEE (reference sequence). CDR3 length equals 14 residues. V dropped 4 bases and J dropped 3; count of bases not matched to a gene: 7. This chain's CDR3 is CASSIADRNYEQYF. DNA of the CDR3: TGTGCCAGCAGCATTGCGGACAGGAACTACGAGCAGTACTTC.

This clonotype was counted many times. The V gene is TRBV28, the J gene TRBJ1-3; D gene unclear. This CDR3 has 13 amino acids. The germline V gene encodes CDR1 MDHEN and CDR2 SYDVKM. V was shortened by 6 bases and J by 0 bases, with 6 bases between the two germline ends. DNA of the CDR3: TGTGCCAGCAGCCAATCCTCTGGAAACACCATATATTTT. Its protein product is CASSQSSGNTIYF. Together with reference TRBV28 and TRBJ1-3, the CDR3 gives the full variable domain: DVKVTQSSRYLVKRTGEKVFLECVQDMDHENMFWYRQDPGLGLRLIYFSYDVKMKEKGDIPEGYSVSREKKERFSLILESASTNQTSMYLCASSQSSGNTIYFGEGSWLTVV.

This clonotype was observed at least ten times. V is TRBV27 and J is TRBJ2-2; D gene uncertain. CDR1 is MNHEY, CDR2 SMNVEV, per germline (reference sequence). This CDR3 has 13 residues. V was cut by 5 bases and J by 7 bases, with 11 bases left in between. The CDR3 region has the DNA TGTGCCAGCAGTCGGAGTACTGGCGGGGAGCTGTTTTTT. Translation gives CASSRSTGGELFF.

This chain uses TRBV6-1 with TRBJ2-1, with 15 bases lining up with TRBD2. CDR1 and CDR2 (germline): MNHNS, SASEGT. The J segment lost 11 bases and the V segment lost 7 bases, leaving 9 bases of the junction unmatched. This CDR3 has 15 amino acids. The CDR3 protein is CASIPTGLAGGQQFF. For the CDR3, the DNA is TGTGCCAGCATTCCGACCGGACTAGCGGGAGGGCAGCAGTTCTTC.

This clonotype was found many times. The gene calls are TRBV12-3 or TRBV12-4 and TRBJ2-4, with 7 bases fitting TRBD2. V lost 2 bases and J lost 0; bases outside the gene matches: 1. CDR3 length equals 15 residues. CDR3 nucleotides: TGTGCCAGCAGTTTATCGGGAGGAGCCAAAAACATTCAGTACTTC. Amino acid sequence: CASSLSGGAKNIQYF.

The V gene is TRBV3-1, the J gene TRBJ2-2; possibly TRBD2 for D (6 bases). V gave up 0 bases and J gave up 0 bases, with 14 bases separating them. CDR3 length: 18 amino acids. Per germline, CDR1 LGHDT and CDR2 YNNKEL (reference sequence). CDR3 coding DNA: TGTGCCAGCAGCCAAGATATATCAGGAGGGGCGAACACCGGGGAGCTGTTTTTT. Its protein is CASSQDISGGANTGELFF. Together with reference TRBV3-1 and TRBJ2-2, the CDR3 gives the full variable domain: DTAVSQTPKYLVTQMGNDKSIKCEQNLGHDTMYWYKQDSKKFLKIMFSYNNKELIINETVPNRFSPKSPDKAHLNLHINSLELGDSAVYFCASSQDISGGANTGELFFGEGSRLTVL.

Turning to this clonotype: The junction differs from germline at one of its ends, possibly a read error. The gene calls are TRBV6-2 or TRBV6-3 and TRBJ2-2, with D perhaps TRBD1 or TRBD2 (5 bases each). The CDR3 runs to 16 residues. CDR1 is MNHEY, CDR2 SVGEGT, per germline. CDR3 loop: CASTYRDLTNTGELFF. Written as DNA, the CDR3 is TGTGCCAGCACTTACCGGGACCTAACGAACACCGGGGAGCTGTTTTTT.

This clonotype was seen only a few times. The rearrangement joins TRBV5-5 to TRBJ2-5; D possibly corresponds to TRBD1 (6 bases). Deletions cut 4 bases from V and 4 bases from J, with 11 bases between. CDR1 SGHKS and CDR2 YYEKEE come from the germline V gene (reference sequence). The CDR3 runs 13 residues. The CDR3 nucleotides are TGTGCCAGCAGCCCTGGACAGTTAGAGACCCAGTACTTC. Translation: CASSPGQLETQYF.

The CDR3 DNA follows: TGCAGCGTCGGACAGGGGCTTTTGGCCGGGGAGCTGTTTTTT. It encodes CSVGQGLLAGELFF. V and J are TRBV29-1 and TRBJ2-2, with 9 bases fitting TRBD1. This CDR3 is built from 14 residues. Germline V CDR1 and CDR2: SQVTM, ANQGSEA. Unmatched junction bases numbered 8, after V lost 6 bases and J lost 6 bases.

This clonotype was detected many times. The CDR3 DNA reads as TGTGCCAGCAGTTACTCGCAGGGGGCAGGCGAGACCCAGTACTTC. Amino acids: CASSYSQGAGETQYF. The V call is TRBV6-2 or TRBV6-3, the J call TRBJ2-5, with 8 bases aligning to TRBD1. The CDR3 totals 15 residues. V was pared by 0 bases and J by 5 bases, with 5 bases of the junction left unmatched. Per germline, CDR1 MNHEY and CDR2 SVGEGT.

This clonotype was seen at least ten times. The chain links TRBV7-9 to TRBJ1-2; no definite D call. The V end lost 5 bases, the J end lost 0 bases, and 10 bases lay between the germline ends. This CDR3 has 14 amino acids. CDR1 and CDR2 from the germline V gene are SEHNR and FQNEAQ (reference sequence). This CDR3 is CASSGPYPNYGYTF. CDR3 nucleotide sequence: TGTGCCAGCAGCGGACCCTATCCTAACTATGGCTACACCTTC. The full variable domain, in which reference TRBV7-9 and TRBJ1-2 provide the parts outside the CDR3, is DTGVSQNPRHKITKRGQNVTFRCDPISEHNRLYWYRQTLGQGPEFLTYFQNEAQLEKSRLLSDRFSAERPKGSFSTLEIQRTEQGDSAMYLCASSGPYPNYGYTFGSGTRLTVV.

V gene TRBV18 combines with J gene TRBJ2-3; 7 nucleotides agree with TRBD1. The V segment lost 5 bases and the J segment 4 bases; nucleotides outside the gene matches: 3. The germline gives CDR1 KGHSH, CDR2 LQKENI. This CDR3 is 13 amino acids long. The CDR3: CASSSTGADTQYF. The CDR3 nucleotides read TGTGCCAGCTCATCTACAGGGGCAGATACGCAGTATTTT.

This chain connects TRBV11-2 to TRBJ2-5; 7 bases align to TRBD1. This CDR3 is built from 13 residues. V lost 5 bases and J lost 5; bases outside the gene matches: 5. CDR1 is SGHAT and CDR2 is FQNNGV in the germline V gene. CDR3: CASSVLQGETQYF. CDR3 bases: TGTGCCAGCAGCGTTCTACAGGGGGAGACCCAGTACTTC. Combining the CDR3 with reference TRBV11-2 and TRBJ2-5 gives the whole variable domain EAGVAQSPRYKIIEKRQSVAFWCNPISGHATLYWYQQILGQGPKLLIQFQNNGVVDDSQLPKDRFSAERLKGVDSTLKIQPAKLEDSAVYLCASSVLQGETQYFGPGTRLLVL.

In its sample, this clonotype was seen many times. This sequence joins TRBV28 and TRBJ2-7; no reliable D call. CDR3 length: 15 amino acids. Germline V gives CDR1 MDHEN, CDR2 SYDVKM. V shed 6 bases and J shed 1 base, with 16 bases lying between them. The CDR3 here is CASSSIVSFSYEQYF. As DNA, the CDR3 is TGTGCCAGCAGCTCCATCGTTAGTTTTTCCTACGAGCAGTACTTC.

The chain uses TRBV5-1 and TRBJ1-5; TRBD1 might be the D (6 bases). Trimming took 5 bases from V and 6 from J, leaving 12 bases between them. Germline CDR1 SGHRS, CDR2 YFSETQ. CDR3 size: 13 residues. CDR3 DNA: TGCGCCAGCAGACGGGGGGCGGGTCAGCCCCAGCATTTT. Protein sequence: CASRRGAGQPQHF.

CDR3 nucleotides: TGTGCCAGCAGACCACAGGGGGCCATACTTTCTGGGGCCAACGTCCTGACTTTC. It is translated as CASRPQGAILSGANVLTF. V and J are TRBV7-2 and TRBJ2-6, with 9 bases that match TRBD1. Per the germline V gene, CDR1 is SGHTA and CDR2 is FQGNSA. CDR3 size: 18 residues. V trimming: 6 bases; J trimming: 1 base; junction bases outside the gene matches: 10.

The table lists this clonotype with a few counts. The chain links TRBV6-5 to TRBJ1-2, with D unclear. The V end lost 0 bases, the J end lost 8 bases, and 16 bases lay between the germline ends. The CDR3 totals 15 residues. Germline values: CDR1 MNHEY, CDR2 SVGAGI. The CDR3 DNA reads as TGTGCCAGCAGTTACTCGACGGAACCTAAGAGGGGCTACACCTTC. It translates to CASSYSTEPKRGYTF.

This clonotype was counted only a few times. This may come from a read error, since a much larger clone is one base off. The rearrangement joins TRBV6-2 or TRBV6-3 to TRBJ2-5; TRBD1 or TRBD2 may be the D gene (5 bases each). The germline V gene has CDR1 MNHEY and CDR2 SVGEGT. Trimming took 6 bases from V and 5 from J, leaving 19 bases between them. The CDR3 runs 15 residues. The CDR3 region is CASRSGASPSETQYF. In nucleotides, the CDR3 is TGTGCCAGCAGATCCGGGGCCAGTCCTTCGGAGACCCAGTACTTC.

About this clonotype: Since no conserved phenylalanine or tryptophan closes the CDR3, a read error is the likely cause. The chain is built from TRBV7-2 and TRBJ1-5; D uncertain. Germline-derived CDR1 and CDR2 are SGHTA and FQGNSA. The V end was cut by 1 base, the J end by 4 bases, with 8 bases between. This CDR3 contains 14 residues. CDR3 amino acids: CASSLGGYNQPQHL. The CDR3 DNA is TGTGCCAGCAGCTTAGGAGGTTATAATCAGCCCCAGCATCTT.

The V call is TRBV27, the J call TRBJ2-7; the match to TRBD2 covers 11 bases. With V trimmed by 5 bases and J by 5 bases, 11 bases remained unmatched. This CDR3 is built from 16 residues. Germline assignment: CDR1 MNHEY and CDR2 SMNVEV (reference sequence). The CDR3 protein is CASSPRLAGRLHEQYF. The CDR3 nucleotides read TGTGCCAGCAGTCCCCGACTAGCGGGACGTCTCCACGAGCAGTACTTC.

This chain uses TRBV20-1 with TRBJ2-3; D is perhaps TRBD1 or TRBD2 (5 bases each). The germline gives CDR1 DFQATT, CDR2 SNEGSKA (reference sequence). V lost 3 bases to trimming and J lost 8 bases, with 12 bases between them. The CDR3 totals 12 residues. CDR3 DNA: TGCAGTGCTAGGGGACCCTTGGGTACGCAGTATTTT. This sequence encodes CSARGPLGTQYF.

The sample holds a few counts of this clonotype. The V and J genes are TRBV7-8 and TRBJ2-6; D not certain. Germline CDR1 SGHVS, CDR2 FQNEAQ. CDR3 length: 14 amino acids. The germline V and J ends were trimmed by 8 bases and 0 bases, with 8 bases remaining between them. CDR3 sequence (DNA): TGTGCCAGCGGGGTTCCCTCTGGGGCCAACGTCCTGACTTTC. The encoded protein is CASGVPSGANVLTF. Variable domain in full (rest from reference TRBV7-8 and TRBJ2-6): GAGVSQSPRYKVAKRGQDVALRCDPISGHVSLFWYQQALGQGPEFLTYFQNEAQLDKSGLPSDRFFAERPEGSVSTLKIQRTQQEDSAVYLCASGVPSGANVLTFGAGSRLTVL.